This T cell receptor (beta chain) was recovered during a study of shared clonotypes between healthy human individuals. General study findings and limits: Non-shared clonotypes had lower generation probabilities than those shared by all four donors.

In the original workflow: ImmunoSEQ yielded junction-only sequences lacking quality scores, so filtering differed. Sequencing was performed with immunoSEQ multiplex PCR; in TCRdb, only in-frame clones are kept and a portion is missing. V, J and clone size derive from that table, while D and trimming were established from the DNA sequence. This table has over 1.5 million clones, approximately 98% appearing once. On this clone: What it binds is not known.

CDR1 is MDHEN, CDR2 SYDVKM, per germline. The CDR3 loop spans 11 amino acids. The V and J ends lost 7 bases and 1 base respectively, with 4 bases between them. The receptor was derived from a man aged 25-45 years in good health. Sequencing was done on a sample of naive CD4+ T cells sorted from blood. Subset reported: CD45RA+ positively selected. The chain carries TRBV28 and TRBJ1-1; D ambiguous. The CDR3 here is CASIKNTEAFF. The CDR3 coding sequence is TGTGCCAGCATCAAGAACACTGAAGCTTTCTTT.